The 4 T cell receptor beta chains listed next were all sequenced from one sample in a study of T cell repertoires in breast cancer. During the second nested PCR, blocking oligonucleotides suppressed genes that were not paired. One entry per CDR3 protein results from TCRdb running MiXCR on the emulsion pairing reads. The sample has about 4,400 distinct CDR3 sequences; around 40% are singletons. Paired alpha-beta TCRs of CD8+ T cells were analyzed by expanded emulsion RT-PCR. Sequencing was performed on CD8+ T cells. These receptors all stem from a pool of human donors with breast cancer or a healthy control (not recorded which).

This chain links TRBV20-1 with TRBJ2-3; D remains ambiguous. The V and J ends lost 3 bases and 6 bases respectively, with 10 bases between them. Germline CDR1 and CDR2: DFQATT and SNEGSKA (reference sequence). CDR3 length: 12 residues. DNA of the CDR3: TGCAGTGCTAGTACAGTCGCCGATACGCAGTATTTT. It is translated as CSASTVADTQYF.

This clonotype was seen more than once but under ten times. The junction differs from germline at one of its ends, possibly a read error. The rearrangement uses TRBV7-7 and TRBJ2-5; possible D gene TRBD1, 6 bases. The CDR3 contains 15 residues. Germline-derived CDR1 and CDR2 are SSHAT and FNYEAQ (reference sequence). For the CDR3, the DNA is TGTGCTAGCAGCGACTCGACAGGTCGGATAGAGACCCAGTACTTC. Translation gives CASSDSTGRIETQYF. Filled out from reference TRBV7-7 and TRBJ2-5, the complete variable domain reads GAGVSQSPRYKVTKRGQDVTLRCDPISSHATLYWYQQALGQGPEFLTYFNYEAQPDKSGLPSDRFSAERPEGSISTLTIQRTEQRDSAMYRCASSDSTGRIETQYFGPGTRLLVL.

The chain employs TRBV29-1 and TRBJ1-2; the D is unclear. The V gene lost 0 bases and the J gene lost 6 bases, with 2 bases spanning the gap. From germline, CDR1 is SQVTM and CDR2 ANQGSEA. This CDR3 is built from 10 residues. The CDR3 loop is CSVEDNGYTF. The DNA for the CDR3 is TGCAGCGTTGAAGATAATGGCTACACCTTC.

Concerning this clonotype itself: A read error may be the cause here, since a much bigger clone is one base away. CDR3 protein: CANSRDRGRVADTQYF. The CDR3 DNA is TGCGCCAACAGCCGAGACAGGGGGCGCGTAGCAGATACGCAGTATTTT. This sequence joins TRBV4-3 and TRBJ2-3, with 10 bases fitting TRBD1. Germline CDR1 is LGHNA and CDR2 is YSLEER. The CDR3 runs 16 residues.